The clone carrying this TCR beta chain was found once. The antigen remains undetermined. The germline V gene has CDR1 LGHDT and CDR2 YNNKEL (reference sequence). Trimming cost V 4 bases and J 1 base; bases outside gene matches: 2. The CDR3 is 14 amino acids. Sequencing of TCR beta, carried out with a high-throughput approach, was applied to CD8+ and CD4+ T cells from the blood. The CD8+ and CD4+ T cells were negatively isolated, with the TEMRA cells enriched by FACS. The data were obtained in a study of CD8 T cells in Susac syndrome. Broader study findings: In Susac syndrome, CD8+ expansion was highest in TEMRA and active disease.

Random-hexamer reverse transcription was applied to about 0.5 to 1 ug RNA. A single record per CDR3 protein comes from TCRdb applying MiXCR to the immunoSEQ multiplex PCR reads. In the table there are roughly 100,000 distinct CDR3 sequences, roughly 94% of which are singletons. This chain uses TRBV3-1 with TRBJ2-5, with 8 bases identical to TRBD2. What was sequenced was CD8+ T cells from PBMCs. The sequence was collected from a human donor with Susac syndrome. The CDR3 region has the DNA TGTGCCAGCAGCCGGACTAGCCCCCAAGAGACCCAGTACTTC. This gives the protein CASSRTSPQETQYF.